This T cell receptor beta chain derives from a study of shared clonotypes between healthy human individuals. Study overall: Per donor, CD8 memory used one plate, CD8 naive used two, CD4 memory used three and CD4 naive used three.

In the study's own analysis: Junction-only sequences without quality scores came from ImmunoSEQ, so filtering differed. Repertoires were generated with immunoSEQ multiplex PCR, while TCRdb's copy carries only in-frame clones and drops some. V and J calls and clone size come straight from that table; D and trimming were deduced from the DNA. The sample has more than 2 million clones; approximately 94% are singletons. Germline CDR1 and CDR2: SGDLS and YYNGEE. This CDR3 has 15 amino acids. With 4 bases removed from V and 0 bases from J, the gap between germline ends came to 13 bases. The sequenced sample consisted of naive CD4+ T cells sorted from blood. The subset: CD45RA+ positively selected. The chain employs TRBV9 and TRBJ2-5, with D possibly matching TRBD2 (6 bases). The receptor was derived from a man between 18 and 29 years old in good health. CDR3 in amino acids: CASSTQRDYQETQYF. The CDR3 DNA follows: TGTGCCAGCAGCACACAAAGGGACTACCAAGAGACCCAGTACTTC.